These 12 T cell receptor beta chains were sequenced from one sample in a study of T cells after yellow fever vaccination. TCRdb re-called the 5' RACE reads through MiXCR, storing one row per CDR3 protein. This table holds more than 300,000 distinct CDR3 sequences, about 10% found once. This specimen consisted of CD4+ T cells sorted from PBMCs, obtained 45 days after the yellow fever booster vaccination. The source of these receptors is a man aged 18 to 30 who received the YFV17D yellow fever vaccine.

The chain is built from TRBV5-4 and TRBJ2-1; possibly TRBD2 for D (5 bases). The germline V gene encodes CDR1 SGHNT and CDR2 YYREEE (reference sequence). The length of the CDR3 is 15 residues. Trimming removed 2 bases from V and 4 bases from J, with 13 bases in between. The CDR3: CASSFSRLTYNEQFF. The CDR3 DNA is TGTGCCAGCAGCTTTTCGCGACTAACTTACAATGAGCAGTTCTTC.

This clonotype has a handful of counts. The rearrangement links TRBV4-3 to TRBJ1-5, with TRBD1 as a possible D gene (5 bases). This CDR3 has 13 amino acids. Trimming took 3 bases from V and 6 from J, leaving 9 bases between them. Germline-derived CDR1 and CDR2 are LGHNA and YSLEER. CDR3 loop: CASSQGRTQPQHF. The CDR3 nucleotides read TGCGCCAGCAGCCAGGGGCGCACTCAGCCCCAGCATTTT.

The rearrangement uses TRBV6-5 and TRBJ1-2; possibly TRBD1 for D (5 bases). Germline V lookup: CDR1 MNHEY, CDR2 SVGAGI. V was trimmed by 6 bases and J by 7 bases, leaving 15 bases between them. The CDR3 spans 13 residues. CDR3 in DNA: TGTGCCAGCAGCCCTGGGGGGGTATCTGGCTACACCTTC. This sequence encodes CASSPGGVSGYTF.

This clonotype was counted between two and nine times. This rearrangement joins TRBV15 to TRBJ1-2, with D hard to call. Trimming cost V 3 bases and J 3 bases, with 14 bases left between them. The CDR3 is made up of 15 amino acids. Per germline, CDR1 LNHNV and CDR2 YYDKDF (reference sequence). Here the CDR3 reads CATSRTLRADYGYTF. CDR3 DNA sequence: TGTGCCACCAGCAGGACCCTCCGGGCAGACTATGGCTACACCTTC.

A few counts support this clonotype. V gene TRBV20-1 combines with J gene TRBJ2-1, with TRBD2 matching 13 bases. The V gene end was trimmed by 6 bases and the J gene end by 9 bases; junction bases not matched to a gene: 8. The CDR3 consists of 14 residues. Germline lookup yields CDR1 DFQATT and CDR2 SNEGSKA (reference sequence). The CDR3 nucleotides are TGCAGTGCGATCCAGACTAGCGGGGGGATTGAGCAGTTCTTC. Amino acid sequence: CSAIQTSGGIEQFF.

The genes are TRBV10-3 and TRBJ2-5, with no clear D. Germline V gene lookup returns CDR1 ENHRY and CDR2 SYGVKD. This CDR3 is built from 12 residues. Deletions cut 10 bases from V and 2 bases from J, with 11 bases between. The DNA of the CDR3 is TGTGCCACCGCCGAAGGGCAAGAGACCCAGTACTTC. Protein: CATAEGQETQYF.

In its sample, this clonotype was seen many times. The chain joins TRBV11-3 to TRBJ2-2; 7 bases are shared with TRBD1. This CDR3 has 15 amino acids. V shed 2 bases, J shed 3 bases, and the junction held 3 bases outside the gene matches. In germline, CDR1 is SGHNT, CDR2 YENEEA. The CDR3, as DNA: TGTGCCAGCAGCTTAAGGCAGGGGGACACCGGGGAGCTGTTTTTT. It is translated as CASSLRQGDTGELFF.

This clonotype has more than one count but fewer than ten. The genes are TRBV20-1 and TRBJ1-5, with 7 bases aligning to TRBD1. The CDR3 has 14 amino acids. J was trimmed by 2 bases and V by 7 bases; bases with no gene match: 8. Germline V gene sequence: CDR1 DFQATT, CDR2 SNEGSKA (reference sequence). The CDR3, as DNA: TGCAGTGTGCAGGGGGTATCGGGCAATCAGCCCCAGCATTTT. It encodes CSVQGVSGNQPQHF.

The DNA for the CDR3 is TGCAGTGCCCCTAAAGGGTGGTTACAAGAGACCCAGTACTTC. Its protein is CSAPKGWLQETQYF. The chain couples TRBV20-1 to TRBJ2-5, with D hard to call. V was shortened by 6 bases and J by 2 bases, with 16 bases between the two germline ends. Germline lookup yields CDR1 DFQATT and CDR2 SNEGSKA (reference sequence). The CDR3 consists of 14 residues.

The table lists this clonotype with many counts. The V gene is TRBV7-6, the J gene TRBJ2-7; maybe TRBD1 (6 bases). This CDR3 spans 16 amino acids. Germline CDR1 is SGHVS and CDR2 is FNYEAQ. V lost 1 base and J 0 bases, leaving 13 bases between the germline ends. CDR3 nucleotides: TGTGCCAGCAGCTTAGAGGACAGCGCGAGCTCCTACGAGCAGTACTTC. Its translation is CASSLEDSASSYEQYF.

A few counts support this clonotype. The chain joins TRBV7-9 to TRBJ2-7, with 9 bases matching TRBD1. Germline V gene lookup returns CDR1 SEHNR and CDR2 FQNEAQ (reference sequence). With V trimmed by 1 base and J by 3 bases, 1 base remained unmatched. The CDR3 has 14 residues. The CDR3 is CASSLGQGGYEQYF. In DNA form, the CDR3 reads TGTGCCAGCAGCTTAGGACAGGGGGGCTACGAGCAGTACTTC.

This clonotype was picked up many times. This chain uses TRBV12-3 or TRBV12-4 with TRBJ1-3; TRBD1 agrees at 10 bases. V lost 6 bases to trimming and J lost 2 bases; unmatched junction nucleotides: 4. The CDR3 loop spans 15 amino acids. The CDR3 loop reads CASREGTGAGNTIYF. The CDR3 DNA sequence: TGTGCCAGCAGGGAAGGGACAGGGGCTGGAAACACCATATATTTT.